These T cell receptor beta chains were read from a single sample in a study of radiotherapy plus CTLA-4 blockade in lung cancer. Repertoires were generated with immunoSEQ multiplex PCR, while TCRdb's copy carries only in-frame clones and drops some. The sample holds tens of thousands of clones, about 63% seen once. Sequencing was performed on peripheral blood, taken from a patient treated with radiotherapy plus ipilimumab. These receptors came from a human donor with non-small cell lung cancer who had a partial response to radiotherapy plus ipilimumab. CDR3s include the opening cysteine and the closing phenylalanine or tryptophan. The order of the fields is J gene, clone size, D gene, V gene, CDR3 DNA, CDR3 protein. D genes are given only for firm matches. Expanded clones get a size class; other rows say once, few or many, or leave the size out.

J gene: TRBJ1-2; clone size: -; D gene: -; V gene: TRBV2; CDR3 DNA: TGTGCCAGCAGTCCCCAGGGGCCATATGGCTACACCTTC; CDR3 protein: CASSPQGPYGYTF
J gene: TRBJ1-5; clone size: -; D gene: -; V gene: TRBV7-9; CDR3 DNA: TGTGCCAGCAGTCCACAGGGCTGGAGCAATCAGCCCCAGCATTTT; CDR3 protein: CASSPQGWSNQPQHF
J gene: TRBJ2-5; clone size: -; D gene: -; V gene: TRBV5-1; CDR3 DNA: TGCGCCAGCAGCGGCGGGACTGTAGGAGAGACCCAGTACTTC; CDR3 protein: CASSGGTVGETQYF
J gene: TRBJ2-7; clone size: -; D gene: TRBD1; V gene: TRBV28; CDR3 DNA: TGTGCCAGCAGCCGGGACAGGGGCGAGCAGTACTTC; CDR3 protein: CASSRDRGEQYF
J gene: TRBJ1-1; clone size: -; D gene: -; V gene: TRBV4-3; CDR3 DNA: TGCGCCAGCAGCCAAGCACCCCCAGACATGAACACTGAAGCTTTCTTT; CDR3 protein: CASSQAPPDMNTEAFF
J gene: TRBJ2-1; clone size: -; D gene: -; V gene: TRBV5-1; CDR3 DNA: TGCGCCAGCAGCTTGACAGGCCCCCCGAACAATGAGCAGTTCTTC; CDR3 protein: CASSLTGPPNNEQFF
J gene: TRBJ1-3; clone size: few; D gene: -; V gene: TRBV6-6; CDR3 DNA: TGTGCCAGCAGTTACCAGGCTGGAAACACCATATATTTT; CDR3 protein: CASSYQAGNTIYF
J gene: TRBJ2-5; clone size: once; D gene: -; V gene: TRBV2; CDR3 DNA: TGTGCCAGCATTCGAGCCGAAGAGACCCAGTACTTC; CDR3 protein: CASIRAEETQYF
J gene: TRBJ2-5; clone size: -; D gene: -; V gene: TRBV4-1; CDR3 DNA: TGCGCCAGCAGCCAAGGGCCAGTCGGGGAGACCCAGTACTTC; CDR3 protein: CASSQGPVGETQYF
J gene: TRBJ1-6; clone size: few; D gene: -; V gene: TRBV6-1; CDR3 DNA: TGTGCCAGCAGTGCACGACCATTCGGGATTTCACCCCTCCACTTT; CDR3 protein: CASSARPFGISPLHF
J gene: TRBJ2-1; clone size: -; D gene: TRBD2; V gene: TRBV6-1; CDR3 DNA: TGTGCCAGCAGTGAATGGTTGACTAGCGGAAACAATGAGCAGTTCTTC; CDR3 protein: CASSEWLTSGNNEQFF
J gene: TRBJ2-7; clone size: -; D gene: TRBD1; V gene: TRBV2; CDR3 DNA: TGTGCCTTCACAGGGGCCTCCTACGAGCAGTACTTC; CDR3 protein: CAFTGASYEQYF
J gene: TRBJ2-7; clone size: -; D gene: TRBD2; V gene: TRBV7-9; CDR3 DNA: TGTGCCAGCAGCTTAGCTAGCGGGAGGCGGGAGCAGTACTTC; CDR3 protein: CASSLASGRREQYF
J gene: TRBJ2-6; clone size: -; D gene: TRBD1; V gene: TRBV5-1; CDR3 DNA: TGCGCCAGCAGCTTGGGGGACAGGGGGCTCTCTGGGGCCAACGTCCTGACTTTC; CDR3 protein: CASSLGDRGLSGANVLTF
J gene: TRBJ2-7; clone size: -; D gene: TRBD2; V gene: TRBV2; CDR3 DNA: TGTGCCAGCAGTGAGGGACTAGCGGGAGGGGGGGTCTCCTACGAGCAGTACTTC; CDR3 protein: CASSEGLAGGGVSYEQYF
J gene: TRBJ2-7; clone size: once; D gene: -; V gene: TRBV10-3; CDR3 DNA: TGTGCCATCAGTGGAGGGAAACCCTACGAGCAGTACTTC; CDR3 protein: CAISGGKPYEQYF
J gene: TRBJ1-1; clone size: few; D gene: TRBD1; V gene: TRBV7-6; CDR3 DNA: TGTGCCAGCAGCTTAGGGGCCGGGACAGAGATGAACACTGAAGCTTTCTTT; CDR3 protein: CASSLGAGTEMNTEAFF
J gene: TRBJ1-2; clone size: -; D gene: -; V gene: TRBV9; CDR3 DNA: TGTGCCAGCAGCCTGGGGGAGGATAGTCCCTTTGGCTACACCTTC; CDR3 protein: CASSLGEDSPFGYTF
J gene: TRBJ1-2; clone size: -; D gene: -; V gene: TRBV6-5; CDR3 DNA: TGTGCCAGCAGTTACGGGGCGGGACGGACCTATGGCTACACCTTC; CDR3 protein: CASSYGAGRTYGYTF
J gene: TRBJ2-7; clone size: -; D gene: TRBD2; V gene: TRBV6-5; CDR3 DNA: TGTGCCAGCAGTTACTTCCAGGGAGGGTACGAGCAGTACTTC; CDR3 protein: CASSYFQGGYEQYF
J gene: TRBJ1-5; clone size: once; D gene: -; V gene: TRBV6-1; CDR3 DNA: TGTGCCAGCAGTGGTCAAACTGGGGGGATCTTTAGCAATCAGCCCCAGCATTTT; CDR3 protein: CASSGQTGGIFSNQPQHF
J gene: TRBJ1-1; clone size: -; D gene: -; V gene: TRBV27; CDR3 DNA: TGTGCCAGCAGTCGGGTAGGGGGTAAGAACACTGAAGCTTTCTTT; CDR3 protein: CASSRVGGKNTEAFF
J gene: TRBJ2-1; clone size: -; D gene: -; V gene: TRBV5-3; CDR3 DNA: TGTGCCAGAAGCTTGGTTAGACTTAGCTCCTACAATGAGCAGTTCTTC; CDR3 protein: CARSLVRLSSYNEQFF
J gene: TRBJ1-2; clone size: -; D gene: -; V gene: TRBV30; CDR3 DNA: TGTGCCTGGAGTACTAAGCGGCGAATGGGGGGCTACACCTTC; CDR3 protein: CAWSTKRRMGGYTF
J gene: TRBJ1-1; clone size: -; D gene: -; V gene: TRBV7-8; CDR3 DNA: TGTGCCAGCAGCCCTGACCTGGACAGAGACACTGAAGCTTTCTTT; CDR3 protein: CASSPDLDRDTEAFF
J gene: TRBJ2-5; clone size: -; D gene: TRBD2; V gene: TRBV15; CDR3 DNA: TGTGCCACCAGCAGATCGGGGGGCCAAGAGACCCAGTACTTC; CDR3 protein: CATSRSGGQETQYF
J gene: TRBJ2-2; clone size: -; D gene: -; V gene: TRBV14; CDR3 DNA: TGTGCCAGCAGAACGCGGCTAATGAACACCGGGGAGCTGTTTTTT; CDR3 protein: CASRTRLMNTGELFF
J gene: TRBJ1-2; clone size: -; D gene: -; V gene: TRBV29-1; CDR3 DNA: TGCAGCGCTGGGGGGAACGATAAAGGCTACACCTTC; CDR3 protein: CSAGGNDKGYTF
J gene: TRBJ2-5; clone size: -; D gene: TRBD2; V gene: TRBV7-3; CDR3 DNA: TGTGCCAGCAGCCCCGAAGCGGGATCCCAAGAGACCCAGTACTTC; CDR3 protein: CASSPEAGSQETQYF
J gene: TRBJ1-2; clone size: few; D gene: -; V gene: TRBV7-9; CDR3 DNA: TGTGCCAGCAGCCTTCGAATGATAGATGGCTACACCTTC; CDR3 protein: CASSLRMIDGYTF
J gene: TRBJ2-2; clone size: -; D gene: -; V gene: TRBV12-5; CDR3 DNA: TGTGCTAGTGGTTTGCCCAGCACCGGGGAGCTGTTTTTT; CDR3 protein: CASGLPSTGELFF
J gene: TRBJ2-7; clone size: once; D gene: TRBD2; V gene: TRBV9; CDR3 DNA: TGTGCCAGCAGCGGAGCGACTAGCGGGGACTACGAGCAGTACTTC; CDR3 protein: CASSGATSGDYEQYF
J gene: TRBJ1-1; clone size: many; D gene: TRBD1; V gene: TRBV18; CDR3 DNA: TGTGCCAGCTCACCTCCCAGGGACAGGGGCCGTTTGCTATTAATGAACACTGAAGCTTTCTTT; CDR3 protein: CASSPPRDRGRLLLMNTEAFF
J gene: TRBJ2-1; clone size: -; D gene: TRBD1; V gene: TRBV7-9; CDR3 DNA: TGTGCCAGCAGCTACCAGCCGGGACAGGACAATGAGCAGTTCTTC; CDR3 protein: CASSYQPGQDNEQFF
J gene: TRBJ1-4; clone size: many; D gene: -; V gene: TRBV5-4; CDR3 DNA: TGTGCCATTTTGGACAGAAAAAATGAAAAACTGTTTTTT; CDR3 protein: CAILDRKNEKLFF
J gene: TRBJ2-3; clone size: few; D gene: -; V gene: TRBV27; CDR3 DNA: TGTGCCAGCAGCCCGGGGGGCGGACCTAGCACAGATACGCAGTATTTT; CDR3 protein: CASSPGGGPSTDTQYF
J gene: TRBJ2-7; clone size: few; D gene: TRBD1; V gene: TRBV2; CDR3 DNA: TGTGCCAGCAGCCCAGAGGGGGCGTTTTCCTACGAGCAGTACTTC; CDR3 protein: CASSPEGAFSYEQYF
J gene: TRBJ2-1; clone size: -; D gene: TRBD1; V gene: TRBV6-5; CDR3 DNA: TGTGCCAGCACTTACAGGGGGCTTTGGAATGAGCAGTTCTTC; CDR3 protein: CASTYRGLWNEQFF
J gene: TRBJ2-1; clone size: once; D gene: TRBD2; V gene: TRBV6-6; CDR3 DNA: TGTGCCAGCAGTTACACCCTAGCGGGAGGTGACAATGAGCAGTTCTTC; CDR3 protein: CASSYTLAGGDNEQFF
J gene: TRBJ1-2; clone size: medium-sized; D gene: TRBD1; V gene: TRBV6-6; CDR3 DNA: TGTGCCAGCAGCCTCGACAGGGATCCGGATGGCTACACCTTC; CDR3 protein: CASSLDRDPDGYTF
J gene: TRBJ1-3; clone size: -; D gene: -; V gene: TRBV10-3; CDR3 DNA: TGTGCCATCAGTGAGTCGGTGAGGGGAAACACCATATATTTT; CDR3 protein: CAISESVRGNTIYF
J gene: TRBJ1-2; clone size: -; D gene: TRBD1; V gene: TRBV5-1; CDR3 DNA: TGCGCCAGCAAAACCGGGACAGGGCTGGACTATGGCTACACCTTC; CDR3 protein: CASKTGTGLDYGYTF
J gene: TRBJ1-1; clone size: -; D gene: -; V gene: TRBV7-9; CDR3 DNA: TGTGCCAGCAGCTTAGCGCTAGGCACTGAAGCTTTCTTT; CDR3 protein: CASSLALGTEAFF
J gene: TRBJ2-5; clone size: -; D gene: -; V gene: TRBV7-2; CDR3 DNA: TGTGCCAGCAGCTTAGACGGCGGGTCGCCCCAAGAGACCCAGTACTTC; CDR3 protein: CASSLDGGSPQETQYF
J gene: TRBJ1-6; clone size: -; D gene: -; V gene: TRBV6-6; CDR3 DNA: TGTGCCAGCAGTTTATTTAGCGGCTCCTATAATTCACCCCTCCACTTT; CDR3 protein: CASSLFSGSYNSPLHF
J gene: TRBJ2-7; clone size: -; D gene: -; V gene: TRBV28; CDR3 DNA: TGTGCCAGCAGTCCCACCAGGGGAAGGGGGTACTACGAGCAGTACTTC; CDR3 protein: CASSPTRGRGYYEQYF
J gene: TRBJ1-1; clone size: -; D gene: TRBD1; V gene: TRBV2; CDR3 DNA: TGTGCCAGCTGGGGGACAGACATGAACACTGAAGCTTTCTTT; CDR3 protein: CASWGTDMNTEAFF
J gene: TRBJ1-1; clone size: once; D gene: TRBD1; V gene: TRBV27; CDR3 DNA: TGTGCCAGCAGTCCCAGGACAGGGGTTACGAACACTGAAGCTTTCTTT; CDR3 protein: CASSPRTGVTNTEAFF
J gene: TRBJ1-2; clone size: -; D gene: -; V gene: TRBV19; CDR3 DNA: TGTGCCAGTAGTATAATGGCAGCGTATGGCTACACCTTC; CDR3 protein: CASSIMAAYGYTF